Below are 25 T cell receptor beta chains sequenced from a single sample in a study of blood T cell repertoires in COVID-19. The repertoire was sequenced with immunoSEQ multiplex PCR; TCRdb's copy has only in-frame clones and lacks some. The top ten clones hold about 2.6% of a sample with 200,000 to 300,000 clones, around 86% of them seen once. Sequencing was done on a sample of PBMCs or T cells enriched from blood (not recorded which). Receptors were obtained from a woman aged 18 to 35 who had recovered from COVID-19.

CDR3 DNA sequence: TGTGCCTGGAGTGTTGACAGCTATAATGAAAAACTGTTTTTT. Translating it yields CAWSVDSYNEKLFF. The chain recombines TRBV30 with TRBJ1-4; perhaps TRBD1 as D (5 bases). This CDR3 spans 14 amino acids. Germline CDR1 reads GTSNPN; CDR2 reads SVGIG (reference sequence). Trimming took 0 bases from V and 4 from J, leaving 9 bases between them. The full variable domain, completed using reference TRBV30 and TRBJ1-4, is SQTIHQWPATLVQPVGSPLSLECTVEGTSNPNLYWYRQAAGRGLQLLFYSVGIGQISSEVPQNLSASRPQDRQFILSSKKLLLSDSGFYLCAWSVDSYNEKLFFGSGTQLSVL.

This clone was seen just once. This sequence joins TRBV28 and TRBJ2-7; possibly TRBD1 for D (6 bases). Trimming stripped 9 bases from V and 2 bases from J, with 17 bases between. Germline CDR1 reads MDHEN; CDR2 reads SYDVKM. This CDR3 region has 14 residues. In DNA form, the CDR3 reads TGTGCCAGTAGAGTGGCAGGGGAAGCCTACGAGCAGTACTTC. As protein: CASRVAGEAYEQYF.

V gene TRBV9 combines with J gene TRBJ1-2; D is perhaps TRBD1 (6 bases). V dropped 0 bases and J dropped 7 bases, with 16 bases sitting between them. Germline V gene sequence: CDR1 SGDLS, CDR2 YYNGEE. The CDR3 has 15 amino acids. The CDR3 sequence: CASSVEPVGHGGYTF. In DNA form, the CDR3 reads TGTGCCAGCAGCGTAGAGCCCGTGGGACATGGTGGCTACACCTTC.

This chain uses TRBV28 with TRBJ2-5, with D perhaps matching TRBD1 (6 bases). The CDR3 consists of 18 residues. Germline assignment: CDR1 MDHEN and CDR2 SYDVKM. V gave up 4 bases and J gave up 2 bases, with 23 bases separating them. CDR3 amino acids: CASSSSLRQAFLQETQYF. The CDR3 bases are TGTGCCAGCAGTTCATCTCTGAGACAGGCGTTCCTTCAAGAGACCCAGTACTTC.

This sequence joins TRBV27 and TRBJ2-5; 7 bases are a match to TRBD1. V dropped 6 bases and J dropped 6; count of bases not matched to a gene: 13. Germline CDR1 is MNHEY and CDR2 is SMNVEV (reference sequence). The CDR3 totals 15 residues. CDR3 in DNA: TGTGCCAGCAGACAGGGGTGGCGTCCTTCGAAGACCCAGTACTTC. It codes for CASRQGWRPSKTQYF.

This chain links TRBV19 with TRBJ1-1; D remains ambiguous. CDR1 and CDR2 from the germline V gene are LNHDA and SQIVND (reference sequence). V was trimmed by 2 bases and J by 3 bases, leaving 10 bases between them. The CDR3 is 14 amino acids. CDR3 region: CASSIRSGYTEAFF. The CDR3 bases are TGTGCCAGTAGTATAAGGTCCGGGTACACTGAAGCTTTCTTT.

CDR3 in amino acids: CAWSLDRGRSNYGYTF. CDR3 nucleotide sequence: TGTGCCTGGAGTCTGGACAGGGGAAGGTCTAACTATGGCTACACCTTC. The gene calls are TRBV30 and TRBJ1-2; 9 bases are a match to TRBD1. V was clipped by 2 bases and J by 0 bases; unmatched bases: 7. CDR1 and CDR2 (germline): GTSNPN, SVGIG (reference sequence). CDR3 length equals 16 residues.

This chain's CDR3 is CASSPGSRGTDTQYF. Written as DNA, the CDR3 is TGCGCCAGCAGCCCGGGTTCGAGGGGCACAGATACGCAGTATTTT. The rearrangement joins TRBV4-1 to TRBJ2-3; D perhaps matches TRBD2 (5 bases). V lost 4 bases to trimming and J lost 1 base, with 12 bases between them. From germline, CDR1 is MGHRA and CDR2 YSYEKL. CDR3 size: 15 residues.

V gene TRBV30 combines with J gene TRBJ2-2, with D unclear. The CDR3 loop spans 12 amino acids. Germline V lookup: CDR1 GTSNPN, CDR2 SVGIG (reference sequence). Trimming removed 5 bases from V and 6 bases from J, with 10 bases in between. The CDR3 DNA reads TGTGCCTGGCAGTTCACCCCCGGGGAGCTGTTTTTT. This encodes CAWQFTPGELFF.

CDR3 DNA: TGTGCCAGTAGTAACCGGGACAGGGGGCGAACTAATGAAAAACTGTTTTTT. As protein: CASSNRDRGRTNEKLFF. The chain uses TRBV19 and TRBJ1-4; 12 bases match TRBD1. J lost 1 base, V lost 4 bases, and 4 bases had no gene match. There are 17 residues in the CDR3. CDR1 LNHDA and CDR2 SQIVND come from the germline V gene (reference sequence).

The chain employs TRBV7-6 and TRBJ1-4; 7 nucleotides match TRBD1. The CDR3 length is 15 residues. Per the germline V gene, CDR1 is SGHVS and CDR2 is FNYEAQ. The trim removed 1 base at V and 5 bases at J, leaving 4 bases unmatched. CDR3 in amino acids: CASSLEGALNEKLFF. CDR3 nucleotides: TGTGCCAGCAGCTTAGAGGGGGCGTTAAATGAAAAACTGTTTTTT.

The chain carries TRBV27 and TRBJ2-3, with 12 bases that match TRBD2. Germline lookup yields CDR1 MNHEY and CDR2 SMNVEV (reference sequence). Trimming took 2 bases from V and 2 from J; bases not matched to a gene: 8. This CDR3 region has 18 residues. The CDR3 DNA reads as TGTGCCAGCAGTTTAAGGACTAGCGGGACCCGATCCACAGATACGCAGTATTTT. It yields the protein CASSLRTSGTRSTDTQYF.

The chain has TRBV9 and TRBJ2-7; perhaps TRBD1 as D (7 bases). Trimming took off 2 bases at V and 3 bases at J, with 15 bases between the two ends. From germline, CDR1 is SGDLS and CDR2 YYNGEE. The CDR3 runs to 15 residues. The DNA of the CDR3 is TGTGCCAGCAGCGTGGGGGGACAGTCCCTCTACGAGCAGTACTTC. Translation gives CASSVGGQSLYEQYF.

This rearrangement joins TRBV6-2 or TRBV6-3 to TRBJ2-2; perhaps TRBD2 as D (6 bases). V lost 2 bases and J lost 4, with 11 bases in between. The CDR3 contains 15 residues. Per the germline V gene, CDR1 is MNHEY and CDR2 is SVGEGT. CDR3: CASSYPGGFTGELFF. The CDR3 DNA sequence: TGTGCCAGCAGTTACCCCGGGGGTTTCACCGGGGAGCTGTTTTTT.

CDR3 protein: CASSLWQGGYGYTF. In nucleotides, the CDR3 is TGTGCCAGCAGCTTGTGGCAGGGCGGCTATGGCTACACCTTC. V is TRBV5-5 and J is TRBJ1-2; maybe TRBD1 (5 bases). The CDR3 is 14 amino acids. The germline V gene encodes CDR1 SGHKS and CDR2 YYEKEE (reference sequence). Trimming stripped 1 base from V and 4 bases from J, with 11 bases between. Combining the CDR3 with reference TRBV5-5 and TRBJ1-2 gives the whole variable domain DAGVTQSPTHLIKTRGQQVTLRCSPISGHKSVSWYQQVLGQGPQFIFQYYEKEERGRGNFPDRFSARQFPNYSSELNVNALLLGDSALYLCASSLWQGGYGYTFGSGTRLTVV.

This chain links TRBV5-8 with TRBJ2-1; 7 bases match TRBD1. Trimming took 5 bases from V and 2 from J; bases not matched to a gene: 4. Germline V lookup: CDR1 SGHTS, CDR2 YDEGEE. This CDR3 is 14 amino acids long. This CDR3 is CASRHDRAYNEQFF. In nucleotides, the CDR3 is TGTGCCAGCAGACACGACAGGGCCTACAATGAGCAGTTCTTC.

The V and J genes are TRBV29-1 and TRBJ2-7; D call uncertain. The length of the CDR3 is 14 residues. V dropped 0 bases and J dropped 8 bases, with 17 bases sitting between them. Germline V gene data show CDR1 as SQVTM and CDR2 as ANQGSEA. Written as DNA, the CDR3 is TGCAGCGTTGAAGAAGTGATGGGCCGCTCTCAGCAGTACTTC. Translated, it gives CSVEEVMGRSQQYF.

This clone has a handful of counts. The chain links TRBV27 to TRBJ2-7; D possibly corresponds to TRBD1 (5 bases). Germline CDR1 reads MNHEY; CDR2 reads SMNVEV (reference sequence). Trimming stripped 2 bases from V and 4 bases from J, with 9 bases between. The CDR3 has 13 residues. In DNA form, the CDR3 reads TGTGCCAGCAGTTTAGTTCCAGGGTACGAGCAGTACTTC. Its translation is CASSLVPGYEQYF.

The chain links TRBV5-8 to TRBJ1-3; D ambiguous. Germline-derived CDR1 and CDR2 are SGHTS and YDEGEE. The CDR3 has 14 amino acids. V was clipped by 4 bases and J by 6 bases, with 14 bases between them. CDR3 loop: CASSLELFENTIYF. CDR3 DNA sequence: TGTGCCAGCAGCCTGGAGCTGTTCGAAAACACCATATATTTT.

V and J are TRBV7-2 and TRBJ2-1, with 12 positions matching TRBD2. The junction had 3 bases not matched to a gene; V was cut back by 0 bases and J by 3 bases. The CDR3 totals 17 residues. The V gene's germline CDR1 is SGHTA and CDR2 FQGNSA. DNA of the CDR3: TGTGCCAGCAGCTTAGCAGGACTAGCGGGAATCTACAATGAGCAGTTCTTC. Residues: CASSLAGLAGIYNEQFF.

The genes are TRBV30 and TRBJ2-5, with 10 bases identical to TRBD2. The germline V gene encodes CDR1 GTSNPN and CDR2 SVGIG (reference sequence). V lost 1 base, J lost 5 bases, and 10 bases stayed unmatched. The CDR3 sequence is 16 residues long. The CDR3 region has the DNA TGTGCCTGGAGTGACTTTACGGGACTAGCGATGGAGACCCAGTACTTC. Its translation: CAWSDFTGLAMETQYF. Together with reference TRBV30 and TRBJ2-5, the CDR3 gives the full variable domain: SQTIHQWPATLVQPVGSPLSLECTVEGTSNPNLYWYRQAAGRGLQLLFYSVGIGQISSEVPQNLSASRPQDRQFILSSKKLLLSDSGFYLCAWSDFTGLAMETQYFGPGTRLLVL.

The V and J genes are TRBV10-3 and TRBJ2-7; 11 nucleotides agree with TRBD2. V shed 2 bases, J shed 3 bases, and the junction held 6 bases outside the gene matches. The CDR3 has 16 amino acids. CDR1 and CDR2 (germline): ENHRY, SYGVKD. The CDR3 DNA reads as TGTGCCATCAGTGAGGCCATAGCGGGAGGGTACTACGAGCAGTACTTC. Translation gives CAISEAIAGGYYEQYF.

This rearrangement joins TRBV6-1 to TRBJ2-5, with 12 bases identical to TRBD2. V was pared by 3 bases and J by 5 bases, with 1 base of the junction left unmatched. The CDR3 extends over 14 amino acids. Germline CDR1 is MNHNS and CDR2 is SASEGT. CDR3 protein: CASSETSGSETQYF. CDR3 DNA: TGTGCCAGCAGTGAGACTAGCGGGAGCGAGACCCAGTACTTC.

The table lists this clone with a few counts. V is TRBV5-1 and J is TRBJ2-5; the match to TRBD2 covers 10 bases. J gave up 5 bases and V 4 bases, and 14 bases lay outside the gene matches. The CDR3 has 17 residues. Looked up from germline, CDR1 is SGHRS and CDR2 is YFSETQ. The CDR3 spells CASSPGERGGLRETQYF. In DNA form, the CDR3 reads TGCGCCAGCAGCCCGGGGGAGCGGGGGGGCCTTCGGGAGACCCAGTACTTC.

This chain's CDR3 is CATSTGTGGREQYF. In DNA, the CDR3 is TGTGCCACCAGCACCGGGACAGGGGGACGCGAGCAGTACTTC. The J gene is TRBJ2-7, the V gene TRBV15; 11 nucleotides align to TRBD1. This CDR3 is 14 amino acids long. Germline-derived CDR1 and CDR2 are LNHNV and YYDKDF (reference sequence). Trimming cost V 4 bases and J 6 bases; bases outside gene matches: 5.